This is a list of T cell receptor beta chains from one sample in a study of T cell responses to AZD1222 COVID-19 vaccine. Method: immunoSEQ multiplex PCR; TCRdb's copy keeps in-frame clones and lacks some. The table records about 110,000 clones, approximately 90% of them present only once. The sequences come from peripheral blood, collected on day 0 of AZD1222 vaccination. The receptors were sampled from an adult in good health. Both conserved end residues are part of each CDR3. D genes are given only for firm matches. A row's size may be missing; if present it is once, few, many or a size class.

d_gene	v_gene	j_gene	abundance	CDR3aa	CDR3nt
NA	TRBV7-3	TRBJ2-6	NA	CASSALGGTGANVLTF	TGTGCCAGCAGCGCCTTAGGCGGGACCGGGGCCAACGTCCTGACTTTC
TRBD2	TRBV18	TRBJ2-3	NA	CASSPGTSSSTDTQYF	TGTGCCAGCTCACCTGGGACTAGCTCTAGCACAGATACGCAGTATTTT
TRBD1	TRBV25-1	TRBJ1-6	NA	CASSEMRGGQGNSPLHF	TGTGCCAGCAGTGAAATGAGGGGGGGACAGGGTAATTCACCCCTCCACTTT
TRBD1	TRBV6-4	TRBJ1-5	few	CASSPGQGVEPQHF	TGTGCCAGCAGCCCGGGACAGGGGGTTGAACCCCAGCATTTT
NA	TRBV3-1/TRBV3-2	TRBJ1-1	few	CASSQETNTEAFF	TGTGCCAGCAGCCAAGAGACGAACACTGAAGCTTTCTTT
NA	TRBV4-1	TRBJ1-1	once	CASSQVLLPSNTEAFF	TGCGCCAGCAGCCAAGTCTTACTCCCCTCGAACACTGAAGCTTTCTTT
NA	TRBV5-1	TRBJ2-1	NA	CASSLDSKGYNEQFF	TGCGCCAGCAGCTTGGACAGCAAAGGCTACAATGAGCAGTTCTTC
NA	TRBV9	TRBJ1-1	NA	CASSVGKRGEAFF	TGTGCCAGCAGCGTAGGTAAGAGGGGAGAAGCTTTCTTT
NA	TRBV5-4	TRBJ1-2	NA	CASSLVGTRGGYTF	TGTGCCAGCAGCTTGGTGGGGACTCGAGGGGGCTACACCTTC
TRBD1	TRBV30	TRBJ1-2	few	CAWKETGAAYGYTF	TGTGCCTGGAAGGAAACAGGGGCTGCCTATGGCTACACCTTC
NA	TRBV24-1	TRBJ2-1	NA	CATSDKSDSYNEQFF	TGTGCCACCAGTGACAAATCGGACAGCTACAATGAGCAGTTCTTC
NA	TRBV6-5	TRBJ1-1	NA	CASSYPGWGTEAFF	TGTGCCAGCAGTTACCCGGGGTGGGGCACTGAAGCTTTCTTT
TRBD2	TRBV5-8	TRBJ2-1	NA	CASSYTSGRALGEQFF	TGTGCCAGCAGCTACACTAGCGGGAGGGCCCTAGGGGAGCAGTTCTTC
NA	TRBV7-6	TRBJ1-1	once	CASSRAENTEAFF	TGTGCCAGCAGCCGGGCGGAGAACACTGAAGCTTTCTTT
NA	TRBV7-6	TRBJ1-4	few	CASSVTGISGEKLFF	TGTGCCAGCAGCGTAACAGGGATCTCGGGTGAAAAACTGTTTTTT
TRBD1	TRBV27	TRBJ2-7	NA	CASSRPTGVEQYF	TGTGCCAGCAGCCGACCAACAGGGGTCGAGCAGTACTTC
NA	TRBV4-1	TRBJ1-1	NA	CASSQSALRVNTEAFF	TGCGCCAGCAGCCAGAGCGCCCTAAGGGTGAACACTGAAGCTTTCTTT
TRBD2	TRBV11-3	TRBJ2-5	NA	CASSLGSSGTQETQYF	TGTGCCAGCAGCTTAGGGTCTAGCGGGACTCAAGAGACCCAGTACTTC
NA	TRBV6-5	TRBJ1-1	NA	CASSYSGNPAFF	TGTGCCAGCAGTTACTCGGGAAACCCAGCTTTCTTT
TRBD2	TRBV7-9	TRBJ2-3	NA	CASSPDVIAGGHGTQYF	TGTGCCAGCAGCCCCGATGTGATAGCGGGGGGGCACGGTACGCAGTATTTT
NA	TRBV5-5	TRBJ2-3	NA	CASSLGDGLLDTQYF	TGTGCCAGCAGCTTGGGGGACGGACTATTAGATACGCAGTATTTT
NA	TRBV18	TRBJ2-2	NA	CASSPQGMSTGELFF	TGTGCCAGCTCACCACAGGGAATGTCCACCGGGGAGCTGTTTTTT
NA	TRBV11-2	TRBJ2-5	few	CASSRQEKETQYF	TGTGCCAGCAGCAGACAGGAAAAAGAGACCCAGTACTTC
TRBD2	TRBV10-1	TRBJ2-2	NA	CASREEKAGGPPGELFF	TGCGCCAGCAGAGAGGAAAAAGCGGGGGGGCCGCCCGGGGAGCTGTTTTTT
NA	TRBV4-1	TRBJ1-2	NA	CASSHTQGSYGYTF	TGCGCCAGCAGCCATACTCAGGGGAGCTATGGCTACACCTTC
NA	TRBV4-2	TRBJ2-2	NA	CASSPLNGGNTGELFF	TGTGCCAGCAGCCCTTTAAACGGGGGGAACACCGGGGAGCTGTTTTTT
TRBD2	TRBV5-1	TRBJ2-7	NA	CASSLGAGDYEQYF	TGCGCCAGCAGCTTGGGAGCGGGGGACTACGAGCAGTACTTC
NA	TRBV18	TRBJ1-5	NA	CASSVVSNQPQHF	TGTGCCAGCTCCGTCGTTAGCAATCAGCCCCAGCATTTT
NA	TRBV7-9	TRBJ1-5	NA	CASSPSGIGGSNQPQHF	TGTGCCAGCAGCCCCTCGGGAATCGGGGGTAGTAATCAGCCCCAGCATTTT
NA	TRBV14	TRBJ2-1	NA	CASSQVRVNEQFF	TGTGCCAGCAGCCAAGTTCGGGTCAATGAGCAGTTCTTC
NA	TRBV19	TRBJ1-1	NA	CASSPYDRNTEAFF	TGTGCCAGTAGTCCTTATGACAGGAACACTGAAGCTTTCTTT
TRBD2	TRBV6-2/TRBV6-3	TRBJ2-7	NA	CASSYISGKVAYEQYF	TGTGCCAGCAGTTACATTAGCGGGAAGGTCGCCTACGAGCAGTACTTC
TRBD1	TRBV4-3	TRBJ2-1	NA	CASSPRDRGGNEQFF	TGCGCCAGCAGCCCCCGGGACAGGGGAGGCAATGAGCAGTTCTTC
TRBD2	TRBV28	TRBJ2-3	few	CASKGGRDTDTQYF	TGTGCCAGCAAGGGCGGGAGGGACACAGATACGCAGTATTTT
NA	TRBV6-2/TRBV6-3	TRBJ2-1	few	CASSYASEQFF	TGTGCCAGCAGTTATGCGTCAGAGCAGTTCTTC
NA	TRBV10-3	TRBJ1-2	NA	CAGRTDSYGYTF	TGTGCCGGCCGGACAGATTCCTATGGCTACACCTTC
NA	TRBV9	TRBJ2-7	NA	CASSVEGTRFPYEQYF	TGTGCCAGCAGCGTGGAAGGGACTCGATTTCCGTACGAGCAGTACTTC
NA	TRBV2	TRBJ2-3	NA	CASSANGAHTDTQYF	TGTGCCAGCAGTGCGAACGGGGCCCACACAGATACGCAGTATTTT
TRBD1	TRBV30	TRBJ2-1	NA	CALRGQLFSYNEQFF	TGTGCCTTAAGGGGGCAGTTGTTCTCCTACAATGAGCAGTTCTTC
TRBD1	TRBV9	TRBJ1-5	NA	CASSLTGGTNQPQHF	TGTGCCAGCAGCTTAACAGGGGGCACCAATCAGCCCCAGCATTTT
TRBD2	TRBV7-2	TRBJ2-7	NA	CASRAGGSSYEQYF	TGTGCCAGCAGGGCGGGGGGTAGCTCCTACGAGCAGTACTTC
NA	TRBV11-2	TRBJ2-1	NA	CASSSISGHNEQFF	TGTGCCAGCAGCTCGATTTCGGGACATAATGAGCAGTTCTTC
NA	TRBV5-6	TRBJ2-7	NA	CASSLAGRDSVYEQYF	TGTGCCAGCAGCTTGGCCGGAAGGGATAGCGTCTACGAGCAGTACTTC
NA	TRBV9	TRBJ2-1	NA	CASSPTGTLPRGEQFF	TGTGCCAGCAGCCCCACCGGGACCCTACCGCGGGGTGAGCAGTTCTTC
NA	TRBV5-1	TRBJ2-3	NA	CASSLGLSADTQYF	TGCGCCAGCAGCTTGGGCCTGTCGGCAGATACGCAGTATTTT
NA	TRBV6-5	TRBJ2-5	NA	CASSRLLGETQYF	TGTGCCAGCAGCCGTCTTTTAGGAGAGACCCAGTACTTC
NA	TRBV5-1	TRBJ2-7	NA	CASSNEDTYEQYF	TGCGCCAGCAGCAACGAAGATACCTACGAGCAGTACTTC
TRBD1	TRBV28	TRBJ2-2	NA	CASSLERDRGTGELFF	TGTGCCAGCAGTTTGGAACGGGACAGGGGCACCGGGGAGCTGTTTTTT
TRBD1	TRBV28	TRBJ1-5	NA	CASLPNRGSNQPQHF	TGTGCCAGCCTCCCTAACAGGGGTAGCAATCAGCCCCAGCATTTT
TRBD1	TRBV19	TRBJ2-7	NA	CASSPGGQGLYEQYF	TGTGCCAGTAGCCCCGGAGGACAGGGGCTCTACGAGCAGTACTTC
TRBD1	TRBV27	TRBJ2-7	NA	CASSFLTGTGLSEQYF	TGTGCCAGCAGTTTCCTAACCGGGACAGGGCTCTCCGAGCAGTACTTC
NA	TRBV5-1	TRBJ2-1	NA	CASSLPNNNEQFF	TGCGCCAGCAGCTTGCCCAATAACAATGAGCAGTTCTTC
NA	TRBV2	TRBJ2-7	NA	CASSGYEQYF	TGTGCCAGCAGTGGTTACGAGCAGTACTTC
TRBD2	TRBV18	TRBJ2-1	NA	CASSPLAGESNEQFF	TGTGCCAGCTCACCTTTAGCGGGAGAGTCGAATGAGCAGTTCTTC
NA	TRBV20-1	TRBJ1-2	NA	CSATGDGYTF	TGCAGTGCCACGGGTGATGGCTACACCTTC
TRBD1	TRBV6-5	TRBJ1-1	NA	CASSYAKGASEAFF	TGTGCCAGCAGTTACGCTAAGGGGGCCTCTGAAGCTTTCTTT
TRBD2	TRBV9	TRBJ2-7	once	CASSVAGTSGSREQYF	TGTGCCAGCAGCGTAGCAGGGACTAGCGGGAGCCGGGAGCAGTACTTC
NA	TRBV4-1	TRBJ2-4	NA	CASSEGRLAGGIQYF	TGCGCCAGCAGCGAAGGACGTCTAGCTGGGGGCATTCAGTACTTC
TRBD2	TRBV9	TRBJ2-7	NA	CASSPSGGGYSYEQYF	TGTGCCAGCAGCCCTAGCGGGGGGGGATACTCCTACGAGCAGTACTTC